Listed below are T cell receptor beta chains from one sample, sequenced in a study of response to subunit inactivated influenza vaccine. TCRdb independently ran MiXCR on the RT-PCR reads; one entry per CDR3 protein. The sample contains hundreds of thousands of distinct CDR3 sequences, 14% of which appear only once. The sequencing here drew on PBMCs from blood, taken approximately 15 days before vaccination. The receptors shown here come from a man between 50 and 59 years old who received an inactivated influenza vaccine. Both conserved end residues are part of each CDR3. The D gene is left open where the match is weak. A row's size may be missing; if present it is once, few, many or a size class.

v_call	cdr3_length	clone_size	d_call	j_call	cdr3_aa	cdr3_nt
TRBV9	15	many	.	TRBJ1-5	CASSVAGDSNQPQHF	TGTGCCAGCAGCGTAGCCGGTGATAGCAATCAGCCCCAGCATTTT
TRBV7-9	13	.	TRBD2	TRBJ2-1	CASSGDYYTEQFF	TGTGCCAGCAGCGGGGACTATTACACTGAGCAGTTCTTC
TRBV11-2	13	.	.	TRBJ2-7	CASSLRYGVEQYF	TGTGCCAGCAGCTTAAGGTATGGAGTTGAGCAGTACTTC
TRBV11-2	15	.	.	TRBJ2-7	CASSSLRQSLREQYF	TGTGCCAGCAGCTCGCTTCGACAGAGCCTACGAGAGCAGTACTTC
TRBV29-1	16	.	.	TRBJ1-2	CSVEDWGVLADYGYTF	TGCAGCGTTGAAGATTGGGGAGTCTTAGCGGACTATGGCTACACCTTC
TRBV18	16	few	.	TRBJ2-7	CASSLNSGVDSYEQYF	TGTGCCAGCTCACTAAATAGCGGCGTCGACTCCTACGAGCAGTACTTC
TRBV18	14	many	TRBD2	TRBJ2-7	CASSATSDSYEQYF	TGTGCCAGCTCGGCCACTAGCGACTCCTACGAGCAGTACTTC
TRBV29-1	13	many	.	TRBJ1-5	CSVEVGSNQPQHF	TGCAGCGTTGAAGTCGGTAGCAATCAGCCCCAGCATTTT
TRBV20-1	14	few	.	TRBJ2-3	CSARDLVRTDTQYF	TGCAGTGCTAGAGATTTAGTTCGGACAGATACGCAGTATTTT
TRBV4-2	16	few	.	TRBJ2-7	CASSYNTQGVVDEQYF	TGTGCCAGCAGCTACAACACACAAGGGGTGGTTGACGAGCAGTACTTC
TRBV3-1	15	.	.	TRBJ2-3	CASSQVGRDTDTQYF	TGTGCCAGCAGCCAAGTTGGGCGGGACACAGATACGCAGTATTTT
TRBV5-1	14	.	.	TRBJ2-5	CASSRESMGETQYF	TGCGCCAGCAGCCGGGAATCAATGGGAGAGACCCAGTACTTC
TRBV15	13	few	.	TRBJ2-2	CATSRIGSGELFF	TGTGCCACCAGCAGAATCGGGTCCGGGGAGCTGTTTTTT
TRBV7-9	12	many	.	TRBJ1-2	CASSHGLKGYTF	TGTGCCAGCAGCCACGGACTAAAGGGCTACACCTTC
TRBV27	17	.	.	TRBJ2-3	CASSLPPGTRGADTQYF	TGTGCCAGCAGTCTCCCCCCCGGGACTCGCGGGGCAGATACGCAGTATTTT
TRBV7-9	13	many	TRBD1	TRBJ2-2	CASSQTGVGELFF	TGTGCCAGCAGCCAAACAGGGGTCGGGGAGCTGTTTTTT
TRBV18	15	once	.	TRBJ2-3	CASSLAGTTTDTQYF	TGTGCCAGCTCACTCGCCGGGACCACCACAGATACGCAGTATTTT